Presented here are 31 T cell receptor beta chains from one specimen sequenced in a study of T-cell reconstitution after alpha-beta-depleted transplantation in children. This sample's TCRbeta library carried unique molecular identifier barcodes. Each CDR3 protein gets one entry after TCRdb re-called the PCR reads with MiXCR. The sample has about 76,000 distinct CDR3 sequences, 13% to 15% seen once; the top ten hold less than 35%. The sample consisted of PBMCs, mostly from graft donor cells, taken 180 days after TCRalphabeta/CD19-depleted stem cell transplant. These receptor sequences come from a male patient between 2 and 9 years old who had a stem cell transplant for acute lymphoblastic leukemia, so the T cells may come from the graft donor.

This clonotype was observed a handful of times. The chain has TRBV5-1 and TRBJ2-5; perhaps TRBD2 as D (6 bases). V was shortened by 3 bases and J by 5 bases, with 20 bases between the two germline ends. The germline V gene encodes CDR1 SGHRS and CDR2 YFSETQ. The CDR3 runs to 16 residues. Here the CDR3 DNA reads TGCGCCAGCAGCTCGACCGGGGGTCCGGCGGGGGAGACCCAGTACTTC. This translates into CASSSTGGPAGETQYF.

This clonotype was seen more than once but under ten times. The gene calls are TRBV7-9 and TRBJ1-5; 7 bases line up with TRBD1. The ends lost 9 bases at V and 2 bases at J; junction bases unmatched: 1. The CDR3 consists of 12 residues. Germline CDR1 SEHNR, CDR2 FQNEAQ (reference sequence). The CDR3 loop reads CASQGGNQPQHF. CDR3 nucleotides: TGTGCCAGTCAGGGGGGCAATCAGCCCCAGCATTTT.

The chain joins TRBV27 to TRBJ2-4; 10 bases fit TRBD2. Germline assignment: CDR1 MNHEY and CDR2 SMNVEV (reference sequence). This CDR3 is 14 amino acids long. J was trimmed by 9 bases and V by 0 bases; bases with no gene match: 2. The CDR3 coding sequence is TGTGCCAGCAGTTTATCTAGCGGGAGGAGCATTCAGTACTTC. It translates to CASSLSSGRSIQYF.

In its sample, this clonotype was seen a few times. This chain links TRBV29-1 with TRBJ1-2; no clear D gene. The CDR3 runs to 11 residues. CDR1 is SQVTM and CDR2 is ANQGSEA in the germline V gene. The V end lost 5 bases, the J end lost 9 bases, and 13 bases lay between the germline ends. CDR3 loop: CSVTSGRSYTF. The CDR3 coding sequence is TGCAGCGTTACCTCCGGGAGGAGCTACACCTTC.

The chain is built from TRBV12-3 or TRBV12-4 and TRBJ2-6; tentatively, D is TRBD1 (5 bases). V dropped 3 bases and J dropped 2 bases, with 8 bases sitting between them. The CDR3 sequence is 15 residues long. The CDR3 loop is CASSFRGTGANVLTF. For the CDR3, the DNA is TGTGCCAGCAGTTTTAGGGGAACTGGGGCCAACGTCCTGACTTTC.

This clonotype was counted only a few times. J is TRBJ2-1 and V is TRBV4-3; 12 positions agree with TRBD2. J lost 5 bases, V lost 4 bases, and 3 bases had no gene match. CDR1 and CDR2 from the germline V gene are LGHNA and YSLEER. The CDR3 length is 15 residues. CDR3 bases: TGCGCCAGCAGCCCTAGCGGGGGGGCCCACAATGAGCAGTTCTTC. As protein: CASSPSGGAHNEQFF.

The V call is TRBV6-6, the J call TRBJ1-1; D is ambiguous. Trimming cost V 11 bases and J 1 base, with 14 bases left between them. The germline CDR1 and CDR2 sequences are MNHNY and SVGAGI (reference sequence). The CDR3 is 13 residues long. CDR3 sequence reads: CAHRRGTNTEAFF. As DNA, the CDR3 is TGTGCCCACAGACGGGGAACGAACACTGAAGCTTTCTTT.

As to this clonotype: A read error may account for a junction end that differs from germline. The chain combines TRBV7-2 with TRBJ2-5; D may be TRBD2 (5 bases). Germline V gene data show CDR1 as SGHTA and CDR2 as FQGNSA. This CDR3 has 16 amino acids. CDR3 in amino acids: CASSFKPSGYQKTQYF. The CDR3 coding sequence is TGTGCCAGCAGCTTCAAACCCAGCGGATACCAAAAGACCCAGTACTTC.

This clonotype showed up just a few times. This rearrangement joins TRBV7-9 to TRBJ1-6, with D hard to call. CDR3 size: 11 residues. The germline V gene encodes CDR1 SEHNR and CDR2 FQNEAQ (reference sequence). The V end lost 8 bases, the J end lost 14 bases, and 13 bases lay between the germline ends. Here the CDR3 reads CASPDTPSLHF. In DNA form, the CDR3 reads TGTGCCAGCCCCGACACCCCCTCCCTCCACTTT.

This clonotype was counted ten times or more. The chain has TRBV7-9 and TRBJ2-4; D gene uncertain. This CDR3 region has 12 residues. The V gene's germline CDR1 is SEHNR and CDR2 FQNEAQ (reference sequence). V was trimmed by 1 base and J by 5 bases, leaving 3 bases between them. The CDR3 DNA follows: TGTGCCAGCAGCTTAGAAGAAAACATTCAGTACTTC. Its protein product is CASSLEENIQYF.

The CDR3 loop reads CASSLRGLPYNEQFF. The CDR3 DNA is TGTGCCAGCAGCTTGCGGGGCCTTCCCTACAATGAGCAGTTCTTC. The rearrangement links TRBV7-3 to TRBJ2-1, with TRBD2 as a possible D gene (6 bases). This CDR3 has 15 amino acids. Germline V gene data show CDR1 as SGHTA and CDR2 as FQGTGA. V was shortened by 3 bases and J by 2 bases, with 11 bases between the two germline ends.

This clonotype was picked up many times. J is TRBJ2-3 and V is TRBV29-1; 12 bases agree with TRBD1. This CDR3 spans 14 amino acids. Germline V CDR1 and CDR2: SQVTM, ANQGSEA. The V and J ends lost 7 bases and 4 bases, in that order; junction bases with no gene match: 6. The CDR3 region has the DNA TGCAGCGCCGAGGGACAGGGGGCCCCAGATACGCAGTATTTT. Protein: CSAEGQGAPDTQYF.

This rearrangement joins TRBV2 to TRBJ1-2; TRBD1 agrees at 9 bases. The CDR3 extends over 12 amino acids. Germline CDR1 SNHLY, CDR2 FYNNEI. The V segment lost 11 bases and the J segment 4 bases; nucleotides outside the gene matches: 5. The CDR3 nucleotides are TGTGCCCGACAGGGGGAAAGCTATGGCTACACCTTC. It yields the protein CARQGESYGYTF. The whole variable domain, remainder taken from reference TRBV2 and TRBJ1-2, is EPEVTQTPSHQVTQMGQEVILRCVPISNHLYFYWYRQILGQKVEFLVSFYNNEISEKSEIFDDQFSVERPDGSNFTLKIRSTKLEDSAMYFCARQGESYGYTFGSGTRLTVV.

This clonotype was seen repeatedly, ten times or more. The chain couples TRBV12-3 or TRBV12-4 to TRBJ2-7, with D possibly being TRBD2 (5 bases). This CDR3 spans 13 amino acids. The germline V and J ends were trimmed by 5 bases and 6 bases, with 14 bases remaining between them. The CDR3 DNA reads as TGTGCCAGCAGTCCCGGGGTATGGAGCGAGCAGTACTTC. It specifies CASSPGVWSEQYF.

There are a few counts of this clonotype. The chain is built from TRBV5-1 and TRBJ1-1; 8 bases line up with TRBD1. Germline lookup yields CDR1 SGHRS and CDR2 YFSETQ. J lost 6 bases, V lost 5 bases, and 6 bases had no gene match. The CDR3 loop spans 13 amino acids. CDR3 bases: TGCGCCAGCAGTGACAGGGGTGAGGCTGAAGCTTTCTTT. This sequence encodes CASSDRGEAEAFF.

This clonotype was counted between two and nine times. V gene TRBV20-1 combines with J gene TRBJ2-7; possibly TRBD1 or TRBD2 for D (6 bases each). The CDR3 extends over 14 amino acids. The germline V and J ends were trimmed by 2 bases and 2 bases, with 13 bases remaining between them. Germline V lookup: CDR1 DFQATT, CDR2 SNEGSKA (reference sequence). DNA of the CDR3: TGCAGTGCTAGATCCGGGGGCCACCCCTACGAGCAGTACTTC. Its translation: CSARSGGHPYEQYF.

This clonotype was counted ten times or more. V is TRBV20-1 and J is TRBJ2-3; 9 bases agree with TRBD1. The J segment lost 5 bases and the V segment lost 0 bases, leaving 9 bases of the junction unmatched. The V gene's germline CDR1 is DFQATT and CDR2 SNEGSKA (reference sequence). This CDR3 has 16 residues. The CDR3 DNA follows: TGCAGTGCTAGAGATCACAGGGGGCAAGTGGAAGATACGCAGTATTTT. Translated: CSARDHRGQVEDTQYF.

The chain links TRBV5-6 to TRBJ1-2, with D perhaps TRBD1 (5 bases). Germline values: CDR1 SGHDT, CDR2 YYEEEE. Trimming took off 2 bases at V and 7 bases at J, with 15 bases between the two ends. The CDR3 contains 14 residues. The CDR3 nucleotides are TGTGCCAGCAGCTTAATCCGGGCAGGGAGTGGCTACACCTTC. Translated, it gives CASSLIRAGSGYTF.

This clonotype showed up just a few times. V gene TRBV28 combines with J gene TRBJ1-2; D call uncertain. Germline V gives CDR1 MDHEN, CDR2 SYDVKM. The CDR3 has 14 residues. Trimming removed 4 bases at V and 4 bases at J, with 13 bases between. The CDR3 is CASSSPGWGYGYTF. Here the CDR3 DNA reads TGTGCCAGCAGTTCCCCCGGGTGGGGCTATGGCTACACCTTC.

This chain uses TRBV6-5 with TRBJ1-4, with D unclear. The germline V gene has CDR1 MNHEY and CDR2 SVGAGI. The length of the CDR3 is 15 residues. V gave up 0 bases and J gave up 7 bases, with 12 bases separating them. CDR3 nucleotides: TGTGCCAGCAGTTACTCGGGCGGCGGAGGTGAAAAACTGTTTTTT. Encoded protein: CASSYSGGGGEKLFF.

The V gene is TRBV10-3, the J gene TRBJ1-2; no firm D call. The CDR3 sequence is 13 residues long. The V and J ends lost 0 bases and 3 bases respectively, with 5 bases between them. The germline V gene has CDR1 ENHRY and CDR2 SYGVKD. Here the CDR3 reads CAISESPDYGYTF. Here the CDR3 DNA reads TGTGCCATCAGTGAGTCTCCCGACTATGGCTACACCTTC.

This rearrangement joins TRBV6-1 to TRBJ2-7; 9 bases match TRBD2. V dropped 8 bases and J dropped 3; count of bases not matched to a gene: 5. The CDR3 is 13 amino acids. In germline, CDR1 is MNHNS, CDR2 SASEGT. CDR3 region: CASGLAGLYEQYF. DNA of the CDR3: TGTGCCAGCGGGCTAGCGGGGCTCTACGAGCAGTACTTC.

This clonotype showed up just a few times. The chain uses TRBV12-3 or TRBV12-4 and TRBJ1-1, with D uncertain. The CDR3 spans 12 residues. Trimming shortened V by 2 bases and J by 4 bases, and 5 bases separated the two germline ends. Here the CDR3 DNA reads TGTGCCAGCAGTTTACGGGTCACTGAAGCTTTCTTT. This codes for CASSLRVTEAFF.

The CDR3 DNA is TGTGCCAGCAGCAAAGCTGGCCTAGCCAAAAACATTCAGTACTTC. Its protein is CASSKAGLAKNIQYF. This chain links TRBV21-1 with TRBJ2-4. TRBV21-1 is classified as a pseudogene. The CDR3 spans 15 residues.

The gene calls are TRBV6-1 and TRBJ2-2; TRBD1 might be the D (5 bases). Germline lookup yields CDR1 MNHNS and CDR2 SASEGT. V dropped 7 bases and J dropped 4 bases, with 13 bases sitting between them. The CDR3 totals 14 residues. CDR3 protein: CASTRGWTTGELFF. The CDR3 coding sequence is TGTGCCAGCACAAGGGGTTGGACCACCGGGGAGCTGTTTTTT.

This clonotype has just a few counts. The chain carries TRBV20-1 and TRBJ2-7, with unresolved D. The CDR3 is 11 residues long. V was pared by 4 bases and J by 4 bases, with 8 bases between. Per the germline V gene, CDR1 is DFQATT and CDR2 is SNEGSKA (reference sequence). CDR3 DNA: TGCAGTGCTAAGGGCCATTACGAGCAGTACTTC. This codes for CSAKGHYEQYF.

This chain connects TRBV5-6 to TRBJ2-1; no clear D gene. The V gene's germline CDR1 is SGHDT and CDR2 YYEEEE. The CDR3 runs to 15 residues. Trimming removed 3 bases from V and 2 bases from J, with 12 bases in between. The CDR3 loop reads CASSSYLGPYNEQFF. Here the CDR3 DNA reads TGTGCCAGCAGCTCCTACCTGGGTCCCTACAATGAGCAGTTCTTC.

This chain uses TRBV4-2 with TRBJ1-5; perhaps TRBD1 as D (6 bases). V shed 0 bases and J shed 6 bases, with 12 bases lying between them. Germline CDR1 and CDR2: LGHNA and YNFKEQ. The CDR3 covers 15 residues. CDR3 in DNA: TGTGCCAGCAGCCAAGAGCGGAGGGGGATTCAGCCCCAGCATTTT. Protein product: CASSQERRGIQPQHF.

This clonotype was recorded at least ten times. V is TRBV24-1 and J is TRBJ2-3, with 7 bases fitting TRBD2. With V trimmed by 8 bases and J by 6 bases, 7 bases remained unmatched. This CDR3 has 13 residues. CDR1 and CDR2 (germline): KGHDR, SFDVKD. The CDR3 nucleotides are TGTGCCACCAAACCCGAGGGAGGGGATACGCAGTATTTT. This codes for CATKPEGGDTQYF.

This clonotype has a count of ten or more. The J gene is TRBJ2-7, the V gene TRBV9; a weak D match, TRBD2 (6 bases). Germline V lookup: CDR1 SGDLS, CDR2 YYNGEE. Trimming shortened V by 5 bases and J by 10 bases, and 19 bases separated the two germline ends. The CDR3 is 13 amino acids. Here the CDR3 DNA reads TGTGCCAGCAGTGAGGGGCTAGCGAAGTTCCAGTACTTC. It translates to CASSEGLAKFQYF. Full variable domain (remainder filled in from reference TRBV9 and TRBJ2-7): DSGVTQTPKHLITATGQRVTLRCSPRSGDLSVYWYQQSLDQGLQFLIQYYNGEERAKGNILERFSAQQFPDLHSELNLSSLELGDSALYFCASSEGLAKFQYFGPGTRLTVT.

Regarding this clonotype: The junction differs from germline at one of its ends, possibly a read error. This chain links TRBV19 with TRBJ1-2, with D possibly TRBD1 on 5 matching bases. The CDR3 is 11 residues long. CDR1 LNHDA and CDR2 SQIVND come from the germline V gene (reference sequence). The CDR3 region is CASTEGYGYPF. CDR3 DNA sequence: TGTGCCAGTACGGAGGGGTATGGCTACCCCTTC.